This TCR beta chain was sequenced in a study of blood T cell repertoires in COVID-19. Overall study context: Spain, Italy and the United States supplied samples that represented acute and convalescent COVID-19. PBMCs, B-cell-depleted T cells, or T cells were the source of the cDNA or gDNA that made up the material.

Source study methods: Amplification of reference gene primers provided the estimated nucleated cell counts. Clones were sequenced by immunoSEQ multiplex PCR, and TCRdb holds only the in-frame ones, with some missing. That table is the source of V, J and clone size, and D and trimming were worked out from the DNA. The sample has around 70,000 clones, 70% to 80% seen once. There are 19 residues in the CDR3. Trimming removed 0 bases from V and 4 bases from J; junction bases left unmatched: 17. Per the germline V gene, CDR1 is LNHNV and CDR2 is YYDKDF (reference sequence). Sequenced input: peripheral blood. The chain has TRBV15 and TRBJ2-7; 8 bases map to TRBD2. This TCR came from a human donor in a cohort sampled during active COVID-19. CDR3 sequence reads: CATSRDLGLAGRQDYEQYF. CDR3 in DNA: TGTGCCACCAGCAGAGATCTAGGGCTAGCGGGCCGGCAGGATTACGAGCAGTACTTC.